The clone carrying this TCR beta chain was found once. TCRdb's copy holds only in-frame clones and misses some; the assay was immunoSEQ multiplex PCR. The sample lists hundreds of thousands of clones, about 89% occurring once. V was pared by 6 bases and J by 8 bases, with 22 bases between. This CDR3 comprises 15 residues. Germline V CDR1 and CDR2: MNHEY, SVGAGI. The sample originates from a study of blood T cell repertoires in COVID-19. This chain joins TRBV6-5 and TRBJ1-2; a possible D gene is TRBD1 (6 bases). Sequencing input: peripheral blood. This receptor was obtained from a middle-aged woman who had recovered from COVID-19. In DNA form, the CDR3 reads TGTGCCAGCAGAACATGGGGGGGGGCGCTTTCCGGCTACACCTTC. Residues: CASRTWGGALSGYTF.